The next 29 T cell receptor beta chains were all read from a single sample in a study of T cell repertoires in cytomegalovirus infection. TCRdb fed the reads into MiXCR, producing one record per CDR3 protein. Of approximately 500,000 distinct CDR3 sequences listed, 16% were seen once; the top ten hold roughly a quarter. The sample consisted of CD8+ T cells from PBMCs. The receptor source for this set is a human donor in good health (CMV status not recorded). Some clones in this sample may be carry-over from other donors' samples.

This clonotype was recorded many times. The CDR3 coding sequence is TGTGCCAGCAGTCTGTCGGACACTAGGTACAATGAGCAGTTCTTC. This gives the protein CASSLSDTRYNEQFF. The genes are TRBV6-5 and TRBJ2-1; either TRBD1 or TRBD2 may supply D (5 bases each). V was clipped by 5 bases and J by 4 bases, with 15 bases between them. From germline, CDR1 is MNHEY and CDR2 SVGAGI. This CDR3 is built from 15 residues.

There are many counts of this clonotype. The chain is built from TRBV7-2 and TRBJ1-4; a possible D gene is TRBD1 (6 bases). CDR1 is SGHTA, CDR2 FQGNSA, per germline. V was trimmed by 5 bases and J by 3 bases, leaving 13 bases between them. This CDR3 has 15 residues. The CDR3 coding sequence is TGTGCCAGCAGCCCCGGGACACTTTCTAATGAAAAACTGTTTTTT. Protein sequence: CASSPGTLSNEKLFF. The full variable domain, completed using reference TRBV7-2 and TRBJ1-4, is GAGVSQSPSNKVTEKGKDVELRCDPISGHTALYWYRQSLGQGLEFLIYFQGNSAPDKSGLPSDRFSAERTGGSVSTLTIQRTQQEDSAVYLCASSPGTLSNEKLFFGSGTQLSVL.

This clonotype was seen many times. The gene calls are TRBV5-4 and TRBJ1-1, with a possible D match to TRBD1 (5 bases). CDR1 and CDR2 from the germline V gene are SGHNT and YYREEE (reference sequence). CDR3 length equals 14 residues. V was trimmed by 4 bases and J by 7 bases, leaving 17 bases between them. The DNA for the CDR3 is TGTGCCAGCAGCCCGGAGGTAGGGGCGGGTGAAGCTTTCTTT. This encodes CASSPEVGAGEAFF.

This chain connects TRBV19 to TRBJ2-3; TRBD1 might be the D (6 bases). Trimming left V 2 bases short and J 0 bases short, with 18 bases between. CDR1 is LNHDA, CDR2 SQIVND, per germline (reference sequence). The CDR3 spans 18 residues. The CDR3, as DNA: TGTGCCAGTAGTATACAACAGGGACCCTTGTCTAGCACAGATACGCAGTATTTT. Protein: CASSIQQGPLSSTDTQYF.

This clonotype was counted between two and nine times. The rearrangement uses TRBV11-2 and TRBJ2-1; 7 bases agree with TRBD1. The CDR3 runs 16 residues. Germline-derived CDR1 and CDR2 are SGHAT and FQNNGV. V lost 4 bases, J lost 3 bases, and 9 bases stayed unmatched. The CDR3 DNA sequence: TGTGCCAGCAGCTCCTGGGACAGAGCTCACTACAATGAGCAGTTCTTC. It specifies CASSSWDRAHYNEQFF. Full variable domain (remainder filled in from reference TRBV11-2 and TRBJ2-1): EAGVAQSPRYKIIEKRQSVAFWCNPISGHATLYWYQQILGQGPKLLIQFQNNGVVDDSQLPKDRFSAERLKGVDSTLKIQPAKLEDSAVYLCASSSWDRAHYNEQFFGPGTRLTVL.

This clonotype has ten or more counts. The chain uses TRBV7-8 and TRBJ1-4; TRBD1 aligns across 7 bases. Germline V gene lookup returns CDR1 SGHVS and CDR2 FQNEAQ. The CDR3 totals 16 residues. With 3 bases clipped from V and 7 bases from J, the junction kept 11 bases outside the gene matches. This CDR3 is CASSFGTEGEGEKLFF. The CDR3 nucleotides are TGTGCCAGCAGCTTCGGGACAGAGGGCGAAGGTGAAAAACTGTTTTTT. Full variable domain (missing parts from reference TRBV7-8 and TRBJ1-4): GAGVSQSPRYKVAKRGQDVALRCDPISGHVSLFWYQQALGQGPEFLTYFQNEAQLDKSGLPSDRFFAERPEGSVSTLKIQRTQQEDSAVYLCASSFGTEGEGEKLFFGSGTQLSVL.

This clonotype was seen ten or more times. The chain has TRBV12-3 or TRBV12-4 and TRBJ1-2; the D is unclear. This CDR3 region has 14 residues. V was cut by 3 bases and J by 0 bases, with 8 bases left in between. As DNA, the CDR3 is TGTGCCAGCAGTTTTGGGCGCACTAACTATGGCTACACCTTC. Protein sequence: CASSFGRTNYGYTF.

This clonotype occurred many times. The V and J genes are TRBV7-9 and TRBJ2-5; D not certain. V was clipped by 4 bases and J by 4 bases, with 28 bases between them. The length of the CDR3 is 19 residues. Germline V gene lookup returns CDR1 SEHNR and CDR2 FQNEAQ (reference sequence). The CDR3 bases are TGTGCCAGCAGCTCTGCCAACGCGGACCCTTTAAACGACATAGAGACCCAGTACTTC. This translates into CASSSANADPLNDIETQYF.

This clonotype was found many times. The rearrangement links TRBV12-3 or TRBV12-4 to TRBJ2-2; 7 bases are a match to TRBD1. The junction had 12 bases not matched to a gene; V was cut back by 6 bases and J by 2 bases. CDR3 length equals 17 residues. This CDR3 is CASSLSMRQGNTGELFF. The CDR3 coding sequence is TGTGCCAGCAGCTTGTCCATGCGACAGGGCAACACCGGGGAGCTGTTTTTT.

V usage is TRBV7-9 and J usage is TRBJ2-7; D not certain. The V and J ends lost 0 bases and 1 base respectively, with 7 bases between them. The CDR3 is 14 residues long. Germline V gives CDR1 SEHNR, CDR2 FQNEAQ (reference sequence). CDR3 loop: CASSLAYLSYEQYF. CDR3 bases: TGTGCCAGCAGCTTAGCGTACCTTTCCTACGAGCAGTACTTC.

This clonotype came up once. This may arise from a read error, as a much more abundant clone is one base away. The rearrangement links TRBV6-1 to TRBJ2-7; unclear D gene. CDR1 is MNHNS, CDR2 SASEGT, per germline. This CDR3 spans 9 amino acids. CDR3 residues: CAVHYEHYF. The CDR3 DNA reads as TGTGCCGTTCACTACGAGCATTACTTC.

This clonotype was picked up many times. V and J are TRBV7-8 and TRBJ2-1; D is perhaps TRBD2 (6 bases). The CDR3 extends over 15 amino acids. The germline CDR1 and CDR2 sequences are SGHVS and FQNEAQ. V gave up 5 bases and J gave up 0 bases, with 11 bases separating them. The CDR3 bases are TGTGCCAGCAGCCGGGGGATGAGCTCCTACAATGAGCAGTTCTTC. Protein: CASSRGMSSYNEQFF.

This chain connects TRBV5-1 to TRBJ2-7; D tentatively fits TRBD1 or TRBD2 (6 bases each). The germline gives CDR1 SGHRS, CDR2 YFSETQ. Deletions cut 7 bases from V and 3 bases from J, with 20 bases between. This CDR3 contains 15 residues. The CDR3 region is CASFEEGDPFYEQYF. CDR3 sequence (DNA): TGCGCCAGCTTTGAGGAGGGGGACCCCTTCTACGAGCAGTACTTC.

This clonotype was seen more than once but under ten times. The V and J genes are TRBV5-1 and TRBJ1-5; the D is unclear. The V gene's germline CDR1 is SGHRS and CDR2 YFSETQ. The CDR3 is made up of 14 amino acids. V lost 4 bases and J lost 3, with 11 bases in between. The CDR3 reads CASSLSGFNQPQHF. CDR3 DNA sequence: TGCGCCAGCAGCCTGAGCGGCTTCAATCAGCCCCAGCATTTT.

In its sample, this clonotype was seen many times. V usage is TRBV28 and J usage is TRBJ2-2; D is uncertain. CDR1 and CDR2 from the germline V gene are MDHEN and SYDVKM. The CDR3 extends over 17 amino acids. Trimming took off 1 base at V and 6 bases at J, with 18 bases between the two ends. CDR3 loop: CASSLFYVDESAGELFF. The CDR3 DNA follows: TGTGCCAGCAGTTTATTTTATGTCGACGAGTCGGCCGGGGAGCTGTTTTTT.

This clonotype was counted only a few times. This rearrangement joins TRBV12-5 to TRBJ1-1; 10 bases agree with TRBD1. Germline lookup yields CDR1 LGHNT and CDR2 FRNRAP. After removal of 4 bases from V and 6 bases from J, the junction contained 14 bases not matched to a gene. This CDR3 region has 17 residues. CDR3 amino acids: CASGYTLGTGVEAEAFF. CDR3 DNA: TGTGCTAGTGGTTATACCCTCGGGACAGGGGTTGAAGCTGAAGCTTTCTTT.

This chain connects TRBV11-2 to TRBJ2-2; D is unresolved. Germline values: CDR1 SGHAT, CDR2 FQNNGV. The CDR3 contains 15 residues. Trimming took 0 bases from V and 1 from J, leaving 6 bases between them. The CDR3 DNA follows: TGTGCCAGCAGCTTAGATGAGCTGAACACCGGGGAGCTGTTTTTT. Protein product: CASSLDELNTGELFF. The full variable domain, in which reference TRBV11-2 and TRBJ2-2 provide the parts outside the CDR3, is EAGVAQSPRYKIIEKRQSVAFWCNPISGHATLYWYQQILGQGPKLLIQFQNNGVVDDSQLPKDRFSAERLKGVDSTLKIQPAKLEDSAVYLCASSLDELNTGELFFGEGSRLTVL.

This clonotype was picked up many times. This rearrangement joins TRBV12-3 or TRBV12-4 to TRBJ2-3; the D is unclear. V lost 3 bases and J 1 base, leaving 14 bases between the germline ends. The CDR3 length is 16 residues. The CDR3 loop reads CASSLPPRLGTDTQYF. DNA for the CDR3: TGTGCCAGCAGTTTGCCACCTAGACTTGGCACAGATACGCAGTATTTT.

This clonotype has just a few counts. The gene calls are TRBV6-2 or TRBV6-3 and TRBJ1-2, with D unresolved. Per germline, CDR1 MNHEY and CDR2 SVGEGT. The V end lost 0 bases, the J end lost 4 bases, and 12 bases lay between the germline ends. The length of the CDR3 is 15 residues. The CDR3 here is CASSYSRQDGYGYTF. In DNA form, the CDR3 reads TGTGCCAGCAGTTACTCGAGGCAGGATGGCTATGGCTACACCTTC.

This clonotype was observed many times. The rearrangement links TRBV7-9 to TRBJ2-2; TRBD2 is a possible D gene (5 bases). The V gene lost 5 bases and the J gene lost 1 base, with 8 bases spanning the gap. The CDR3 consists of 14 residues. Germline CDR1 SEHNR, CDR2 FQNEAQ (reference sequence). This CDR3 is CASSAEGNTGELFF. CDR3 in DNA: TGTGCCAGCAGCGCAGAGGGGAACACCGGGGAGCTGTTTTTT.

This clonotype occurred many times. This chain links TRBV7-8 with TRBJ2-1; D not resolved. Trimming left V 2 bases short and J 7 bases short, with 24 bases between. From germline, CDR1 is SGHVS and CDR2 FQNEAQ. This CDR3 has 18 amino acids. The CDR3 sequence is CASSLYPPPSRFGNEQFF. The CDR3, as DNA: TGTGCCAGCAGCTTATATCCCCCACCCAGCCGGTTTGGTAATGAGCAGTTCTTC.

This clonotype was counted a few times. The genes are TRBV7-9 and TRBJ2-1; D could derive from TRBD1 or TRBD2 (6 bases each). This CDR3 is built from 18 residues. Trimming removed 1 base from V and 2 bases from J, with 18 bases in between. Germline assignment: CDR1 SEHNR and CDR2 FQNEAQ (reference sequence). DNA for the CDR3: TGTGCCAGCAGCTTAGGGGGGGCAATCCACCCCACCTACAATGAGCAGTTCTTC. Translating gives CASSLGGAIHPTYNEQFF.

This clonotype was seen only a few times. The chain carries TRBV5-6 and TRBJ2-3, with TRBD1 identical over 12 bases. Germline V gene data show CDR1 as SGHDT and CDR2 as YYEEEE. The V segment lost 1 base and the J segment 4 bases; nucleotides outside the gene matches: 10. There are 18 residues in the CDR3. The CDR3 loop is CASSLIGTGGISSDTQYF. In nucleotides, the CDR3 is TGTGCCAGCAGCTTGATCGGGACAGGGGGCATATCCTCAGATACGCAGTATTTT.

The rearrangement links TRBV19 to TRBJ2-1; the D gene is possibly TRBD1 (6 bases). Germline V gene lookup returns CDR1 LNHDA and CDR2 SQIVND (reference sequence). This CDR3 region has 14 residues. Trimming took off 7 bases at V and 5 bases at J, with 15 bases between the two ends. The CDR3 is CASTLGGRDNEQFF. The CDR3 coding sequence is TGTGCCAGTACCCTTGGGGGCAGGGACAATGAGCAGTTCTTC. Looking up the rest from reference TRBV19 and TRBJ2-1 gives the full variable domain: DGGITQSPKYLFRKEGQNVTLSCEQNLNHDAMYWYRQDPGQGLRLIYYSQIVNDFQKGDIAEGYSVSREKKESFPLTVTSAQKNPTAFYLCASTLGGRDNEQFFGPGTRLTVL.

There are a few counts of this clonotype. The chain carries TRBV4-3 and TRBJ2-1; TRBD2 agrees at 9 bases. Germline-derived CDR1 and CDR2 are LGHNA and YSLEER. V dropped 4 bases and J dropped 8; count of bases not matched to a gene: 3. The CDR3 extends over 13 amino acids. The CDR3 reads CASSLGTSYEQFF. The CDR3 bases are TGCGCCAGCAGCCTCGGGACTAGCTATGAGCAGTTCTTC.

The CDR3 reads CALGTGGPRVITEAFF. The CDR3 bases are TGTGCTCTAGGGACCGGGGGCCCCAGAGTGATCACTGAAGCTTTCTTT. The genes are TRBV7-6 and TRBJ1-1, with a tentative D call TRBD1 (6 bases). This CDR3 is built from 16 residues. CDR1 and CDR2 (germline): SGHVS, FNYEAQ.

This clonotype was detected only a few times. The chain combines TRBV5-6 with TRBJ1-6; D remains unclear. The CDR3 covers 19 residues. Germline CDR1 is SGHDT and CDR2 is YYEEEE. Trimming stripped 1 base from V and 4 bases from J, with 21 bases between. CDR3 protein: CASSLNRNWAVGYNSPLHF. The DNA of the CDR3 is TGTGCCAGCAGCTTGAATAGGAATTGGGCCGTGGGATATAATTCACCCCTCCACTTT.

The V gene is TRBV3-1, the J gene TRBJ1-5; possible D gene TRBD1, 5 bases. CDR3 size: 16 residues. Trimming took off 0 bases at V and 6 bases at J, with 15 bases between the two ends. Germline-derived CDR1 and CDR2 are LGHDT and YNNKEL (reference sequence). CDR3 DNA: TGTGCCAGCAGCCAAGATACAACCCTTGGGGGTCAGCCCCAGCATTTT. Translated: CASSQDTTLGGQPQHF. The full variable domain, its missing parts supplied by reference TRBV3-1 and TRBJ1-5, is DTAVSQTPKYLVTQMGNDKSIKCEQNLGHDTMYWYKQDSKKFLKIMFSYNNKELIINETVPNRFSPKSPDKAHLNLHINSLELGDSAVYFCASSQDTTLGGQPQHFGDGTRLSIL.

This clonotype was seen ten or more times. This chain joins TRBV7-9 and TRBJ1-5, with D tentatively TRBD1 (6 bases). V was cut by 5 bases and J by 8 bases, with 13 bases left in between. The CDR3 contains 13 residues. Germline V gene data show CDR1 as SEHNR and CDR2 as FQNEAQ (reference sequence). In DNA, the CDR3 is TGTGCCAGCAGCCCGGACAGTGCGAAGCCCCAGCATTTT. This encodes CASSPDSAKPQHF.